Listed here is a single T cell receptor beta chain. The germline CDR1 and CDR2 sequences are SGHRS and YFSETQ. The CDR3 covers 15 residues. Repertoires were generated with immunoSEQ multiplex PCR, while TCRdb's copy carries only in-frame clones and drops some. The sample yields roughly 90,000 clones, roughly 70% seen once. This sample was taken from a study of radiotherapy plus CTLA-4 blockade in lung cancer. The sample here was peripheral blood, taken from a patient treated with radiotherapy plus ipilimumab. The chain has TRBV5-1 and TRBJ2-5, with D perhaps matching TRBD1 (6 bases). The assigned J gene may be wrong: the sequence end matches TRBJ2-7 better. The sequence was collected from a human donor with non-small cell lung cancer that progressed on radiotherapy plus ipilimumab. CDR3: CASSPEPQGNYEQYF. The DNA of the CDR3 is TGCGCCAGCAGCCCAGAACCGCAGGGGAACTACGAGCAGTACTTC.